These 32 T cell receptor beta chains share one sample of origin, sequenced in a study of CD8+CD57+ T cells in acquired aplastic anemia (dated by TCRdb to 2016 to 2018). Sequenced using an Illumina HiSeq 2000. Genomic DNA served as template for TCR beta VDJ combination and CDR3 sequence profiling. The public sequencing data were trimmed at Q25 with fastp and processed into clonotypes with MiXCR by TCRdb, which kept only in-frame beta chains. Rows matching on CDR3 protein sequence are summarized as one entry with the most common DNA and genes. The sample table contains approximately 170,000 distinct CDR3 sequences; only one count was recorded for less than 70% of them. The ten top clones hold more than 15% of the sample. The sample taken for sequencing was sorted CD4+, CD8+, or CD8+CD57+ T cells (not recorded which) from PBMCs. These receptors all stem from a human donor in good health, serving as a control.

This clonotype appeared many times. The CDR3 DNA reads TGTGCCATCAGTGCGGGACAGGGAAACACCGGGGAGCTGTTTTTT. This sequence encodes CAISAGQGNTGELFF. The genes are TRBV10-3 and TRBJ2-2; TRBD1 agrees at 9 bases. The CDR3 sequence is 15 residues long. CDR1 ENHRY and CDR2 SYGVKD come from the germline V gene. Unmatched junction bases numbered 2, after V lost 4 bases and J lost 2 bases.

V gene TRBV9 combines with J gene TRBJ2-7; 16 bases line up with TRBD2. The J segment lost 0 bases and the V segment lost 3 bases, leaving 9 bases of the junction unmatched. CDR1 SGDLS and CDR2 YYNGEE come from the germline V gene. The CDR3 loop spans 19 amino acids. CDR3 loop: CASSATGTSGGGNSYEQYF. For the CDR3, the DNA is TGTGCCAGCAGCGCCACCGGGACTAGCGGGGGGGGGAACTCCTACGAGCAGTACTTC.

The rearrangement joins TRBV19 to TRBJ1-6; TRBD1 is a possible D gene (5 bases). Germline loops: CDR1 LNHDA, CDR2 SQIVND (reference sequence). With 5 bases removed from V and 9 bases from J, the gap between germline ends came to 14 bases. The CDR3 loop spans 14 amino acids. The CDR3 bases are TGTGCCAGTAGTCCCCGGGGACGGGGTTCACCCCTCCACTTT. It yields the protein CASSPRGRGSPLHF.

V is TRBV2 and J is TRBJ1-1, with 8 bases matching TRBD1. The CDR3 consists of 11 residues. CDR1 and CDR2 from the germline V gene are SNHLY and FYNNEI. V lost 6 bases, J lost 13 bases, and 7 bases stayed unmatched. The CDR3 nucleotides read TGTGCCAGCAGCCAAGGGGGACAGGTTTTCTTT. As protein: CASSQGGQVFF. Full variable domain (outside the CDR3, taken from reference TRBV2 and TRBJ1-1): EPEVTQTPSHQVTQMGQEVILRCVPISNHLYFYWYRQILGQKVEFLVSFYNNEISEKSEIFDDQFSVERPDGSNFTLKIRSTKLEDSAMYFCASSQGGQVFFGQGTRLTVV.

This clonotype has ten or more counts. The V and J genes are TRBV5-6 and TRBJ1-1; 9 nucleotides agree with TRBD1. From germline, CDR1 is SGHDT and CDR2 YYEEEE. With 4 bases clipped from V and 0 bases from J, the junction kept 4 bases outside the gene matches. The CDR3 is made up of 15 amino acids. CDR3 nucleotides: TGTGCCAGCAGCAGGGGGACAGGGTTGAACACTGAAGCTTTCTTT. It yields the protein CASSRGTGLNTEAFF. Based on the CDR3 plus reference TRBV5-6 and TRBJ1-1, the full variable domain is DAGVTQSPTHLIKTRGQQVTLRCSPKSGHDTVSWYQQALGQGPQFIFQYYEEEERQRGNFPDRFSGHQFPNYSSELNVNALLLGDSALYLCASSRGTGLNTEAFFGQGTRLTVV.

This clonotype was counted ten times or more. The chain couples TRBV29-1 to TRBJ2-7; weak D call: TRBD2 (5 bases). The CDR3 totals 12 residues. The V and J ends lost 0 bases and 3 bases respectively, with 6 bases between them. The germline gives CDR1 SQVTM, CDR2 ANQGSEA. CDR3 amino acids: CSVEDGSYEQYF. In DNA form, the CDR3 reads TGCAGCGTTGAAGATGGGAGCTACGAGCAGTACTTC.

The gene calls are TRBV19 and TRBJ1-1; 8 bases fit TRBD1. The CDR3 consists of 13 residues. CDR1 LNHDA and CDR2 SQIVND come from the germline V gene (reference sequence). The V segment lost 1 base and the J segment 5 bases; nucleotides outside the gene matches: 0. In DNA form, the CDR3 reads TGTGCCAGTAGTATAGGGACAGGGACTGAAGCTTTCTTT. Its protein is CASSIGTGTEAFF.

This clonotype was picked up many times. The CDR3 region has the DNA TGCAGCGTTGAAGTGGGGGGGTATACCGGGGAGCTGTTTTTT. This gives the protein CSVEVGGYTGELFF. V usage is TRBV29-1 and J usage is TRBJ2-2, with 7 bases fitting TRBD2. Germline CDR1 reads SQVTM; CDR2 reads ANQGSEA. The CDR3 covers 14 residues. Trimming at V came to 1 base and at J to 5 bases, leaving 4 bases not matched to a gene.

In its sample, this clonotype was seen many times. The rearrangement joins TRBV6-2 or TRBV6-3 to TRBJ1-2, with D possibly matching TRBD1 (6 bases). V gave up 7 bases and J gave up 2 bases, with 17 bases separating them. Germline-derived CDR1 and CDR2 are MNHEY and SVGEGT. This CDR3 contains 15 residues. The CDR3 DNA follows: TGTGCCAGCATGAGGGGCCGGACAGCCAACTATGGCTACACCTTC. This translates into CASMRGRTANYGYTF.

The genes are TRBV2 and TRBJ2-7; D tentatively reads TRBD1 or TRBD2 (6 bases each). From germline, CDR1 is SNHLY and CDR2 FYNNEI. The CDR3 loop spans 16 amino acids. V shed 9 bases and J shed 5 bases, with 26 bases lying between them. CDR3 nucleotides: TGTGCCAGTATTAGAAGGGGGGTCCTAAATGGAGACGAGCAGTACTTC. This gives the protein CASIRRGVLNGDEQYF.

This clonotype was observed a few times. The junction does not match germline at one end; this may be a read error. The CDR3, as DNA: TGTGCCGGCAGTTTAGCGGGTGGAAACACCATATATTTT. As protein: CAGSLAGGNTIYF. The chain carries TRBV12-3 or TRBV12-4 and TRBJ1-3; no clear D gene. The CDR3 extends over 13 amino acids.

Points on this clonotype: This clone may be a read error of a much larger clone one base away. V usage is TRBV5-5 and J usage is TRBJ1-1; a weak D match, TRBD1 (6 bases). This CDR3 contains 14 residues. CDR1 is SGHKS and CDR2 is YYEKEE in the germline V gene (reference sequence). The CDR3 protein is CVSSDWTVLTEAFF. In DNA form, the CDR3 reads TGTGTCAGCAGCGATTGGACAGTATTGACTGAAGCTTTCTTT.

Details on this clonotype: This could be a read error, since a much larger clone is one nucleotide away. The chain uses TRBV7-2 and TRBJ2-2, with a weak D call TRBD2 (5 bases). The CDR3 runs 18 residues. The germline gives CDR1 SGHTA, CDR2 FQGNSA. The CDR3 DNA sequence: TGTGCCAGCAGCTTCTGGGCCAAAAACATATCGAACACCGGGGAGCTGCTTTTT. Residues: CASSFWAKNISNTGELLF.

Notes on this clonotype: A much larger clone differs by one base, so this may be a read error. V gene TRBV6-6 combines with J gene TRBJ1-5; TRBD1 aligns across 7 bases. CDR1 and CDR2 from the germline V gene are MNHNY and SVGAGI (reference sequence). CDR3 size: 17 residues. Written as DNA, the CDR3 is TGTGCCGGCAGGACAAACGACAGGGACTATAGCAATCAGCCCCAGCATTTT. It encodes CAGRTNDRDYSNQPQHF.

This clonotype has just one count. This chain connects TRBV20-1 to TRBJ1-1; tentative D call: TRBD1 (5 bases). Between the trimmed V and J ends, which lost 5 bases and 8 bases, there was a span of 12 bases. The CDR3 covers 11 residues. Germline V gene data show CDR1 as DFQATT and CDR2 as SNEGSKA (reference sequence). The CDR3 protein is CSAPRDPEAFF. The CDR3 DNA sequence: TGCAGTGCTCCTCGGGACCCCGAAGCTTTCTTT.

This clonotype showed up just a few times. The chain couples TRBV13 to TRBJ1-4, with 8 bases matching TRBD1. With 6 bases clipped from V and 4 bases from J, the junction kept 19 bases outside the gene matches. In germline, CDR1 is PRHDT, CDR2 FYEKMQ (reference sequence). CDR3 size: 19 residues. For the CDR3, the DNA is TGTGCCAGCAGTTTTGTTGCGGGCAGGGGGCTGGGGGATAATGAAAAACTGTTTTTT. This gives the protein CASSFVAGRGLGDNEKLFF.

This rearrangement joins TRBV7-2 to TRBJ2-3; 8 bases are a match to TRBD1. The J call may be incorrect, as the DNA end agrees better with TRBJ1-5. Germline lookup yields CDR1 SGHTA and CDR2 FQGNSA. The length of the CDR3 is 16 residues. The CDR3 coding sequence is TGTGCCAGCAGCTTAGTGGGGCAGGGGGCCACAGATACGCAGCATTTT. Protein: CASSLVGQGATDTQHF.

This clonotype was detected ten times or more. V gene TRBV19 combines with J gene TRBJ1-5, with unresolved D. Trimming left V 7 bases short and J 0 bases short, with 13 bases between. Germline assignment: CDR1 LNHDA and CDR2 SQIVND (reference sequence). CDR3 length equals 15 residues. CDR3 nucleotides: TGTGCCAGTATTGGCGGAGCATATAGCAATCAGCCCCAGCATTTT. Its translation: CASIGGAYSNQPQHF.

The V call is TRBV10-3, the J call TRBJ2-5; a possible D gene is TRBD2 (5 bases). V was shortened by 0 bases and J by 0 bases, with 14 bases between the two germline ends. Germline CDR1 and CDR2: ENHRY and SYGVKD. This CDR3 region has 17 residues. In DNA form, the CDR3 reads TGTGCCATCAGTGAGTCGGAGGCTGCCCAGTACCAAGAGACCCAGTACTTC. It yields the protein CAISESEAAQYQETQYF.

This clonotype is a singleton in its sample. The gene calls are TRBV11-2 and TRBJ2-7, with 9 bases that match TRBD1. The CDR3 runs to 15 residues. With 4 bases clipped from V and 4 bases from J, the junction kept 8 bases outside the gene matches. Germline-derived CDR1 and CDR2 are SGHAT and FQNNGV. The CDR3 DNA follows: TGTGCCAGCAGCTCCGTCGGACAGGGGAGGTACGAGCAGTACTTC. It is translated as CASSSVGQGRYEQYF. The full variable domain, with the rest looked up from reference TRBV11-2 and TRBJ2-7, is EAGVAQSPRYKIIEKRQSVAFWCNPISGHATLYWYQQILGQGPKLLIQFQNNGVVDDSQLPKDRFSAERLKGVDSTLKIQPAKLEDSAVYLCASSSVGQGRYEQYFGPGTRLTVT.

This clonotype was detected only once. Mismatch with germline at one junction end may stem from a read error. The chain carries TRBV7-2 and TRBJ1-2, with TRBD1 matching 10 bases. The CDR3 extends over 15 amino acids. Germline V gives CDR1 SGHTA, CDR2 FQGNSA. CDR3 region: CASSQYDRGQRGYTF. The CDR3 coding sequence is TGCGCCAGCAGCCAATACGACAGGGGGCAGCGCGGCTACACCTTC. The whole variable domain, remainder taken from reference TRBV7-2 and TRBJ1-2, is GAGVSQSPSNKVTEKGKDVELRCDPISGHTALYWYRQSLGQGLEFLIYFQGNSAPDKSGLPSDRFSAERTGGSVSTLTIQRTQQEDSAVYLCASSQYDRGQRGYTFGSGTRLTVV.

The chain has TRBV10-3 and TRBJ2-7, with TRBD2 matching 16 bases. The CDR3 runs 16 residues. V shed 9 bases, J shed 0 bases, and the junction held 5 bases outside the gene matches. The V gene's germline CDR1 is ENHRY and CDR2 SYGVKD. CDR3 DNA: TGTGCCATTGGGACTAGCGGGGGGGGGAGCTCCTACGAGCAGTACTTC. This translates into CAIGTSGGGSSYEQYF.

The V gene is TRBV7-8, the J gene TRBJ2-2; TRBD2 matches 10 bases. Germline CDR1 and CDR2: SGHVS and FQNEAQ. Trimming took 4 bases from V and 0 from J; bases not matched to a gene: 11. The CDR3 consists of 19 residues. The chain's CDR3 is CASSSAPSGRGTNTGELFF. The DNA of the CDR3 is TGTGCCAGCAGCTCAGCCCCGAGCGGGAGGGGGACGAACACCGGGGAGCTGTTTTTT.

At least ten counts were recorded for this clonotype. The genes are TRBV20-1 and TRBJ1-2; a possible D gene is TRBD1 (6 bases). CDR3 size: 12 residues. Trimming pared 2 bases from V and 4 bases from J, leaving 8 bases between. Germline V CDR1 and CDR2: DFQATT, SNEGSKA (reference sequence). CDR3 coding DNA: TGCAGTGCTAGAAAGGGGGTCTATGGCTACACCTTC. It yields the protein CSARKGVYGYTF.

Notes on this clonotype: A single base separates this from a much larger clone, so it may be a read error. Lacking the conserved final phenylalanine or tryptophan, this CDR3 likely reflects a read error. The rearrangement joins TRBV9 to TRBJ2-3, with unresolved D. Per germline, CDR1 SGDLS and CDR2 YYNGEE. V lost 6 bases and J lost 0, with 17 bases in between. The CDR3 runs to 16 residues. CDR3 nucleotides: TGTGCCAGCAATAGTCGAGGAGTTGGCAGCACAGATACGCAGTATCTT. Its protein product is CASNSRGVGSTDTQYL.

This clonotype has at least ten counts. V usage is TRBV27 and J usage is TRBJ1-5; 8 bases are shared with TRBD1. The V gene end was trimmed by 4 bases and the J gene end by 7 bases; junction bases not matched to a gene: 6. The CDR3 length is 14 residues. Germline values: CDR1 MNHEY, CDR2 SMNVEV (reference sequence). In nucleotides, the CDR3 is TGTGCCAGCAGTTCCGGACAGGGATCCCAGCCCCAGCATTTT. This encodes CASSSGQGSQPQHF.

This clonotype was seen ten or more times. The chain joins TRBV20-1 to TRBJ2-7, with 10 bases lining up with TRBD1. Germline CDR1 and CDR2: DFQATT and SNEGSKA (reference sequence). The CDR3 is 14 amino acids. V was pared by 6 bases and J by 3 bases, with 8 bases of the junction left unmatched. The CDR3 DNA reads TGCAGTGCCTTGAGACAGGGGGCAAGCTACGAGCAGTACTTC. It translates to CSALRQGASYEQYF.

This clonotype was observed many times. The chain carries TRBV6-2 or TRBV6-3 and TRBJ1-5; 12 positions agree with TRBD1. The CDR3 is made up of 15 amino acids. The trim removed 2 bases at V and 9 bases at J, leaving 5 bases unmatched. Germline CDR1 and CDR2: MNHEY and SVGEGT. The CDR3 spells CASSYGTGGIRPQHF. The CDR3 DNA is TGTGCCAGCAGTTACGGGACAGGGGGCATCCGGCCCCAGCATTTT.

The table lists this clonotype with many counts. The chain uses TRBV5-8 and TRBJ1-2; D perhaps matches TRBD1 (6 bases). This CDR3 comprises 15 residues. Germline lookup yields CDR1 SGHTS and CDR2 YDEGEE. The ends were cut back, 4 bases at V and 3 bases at J, with 16 bases in the middle. The CDR3 here is CASSPGGITDYGYTF. CDR3 bases: TGTGCCAGCAGCCCCGGGGGCATTACCGACTATGGCTACACCTTC.

V gene TRBV7-3 combines with J gene TRBJ1-2; TRBD1 aligns across 8 bases. V was clipped by 5 bases and J by 6 bases; unmatched bases: 11. Germline-derived CDR1 and CDR2 are SGHTA and FQGTGA. This CDR3 spans 15 amino acids. The CDR3, as DNA: TGTGCCAGCAGCCCCGGACAGGGCAGAGTCGATGGCTACACCTTC. Protein product: CASSPGQGRVDGYTF.

The chain joins TRBV7-2 to TRBJ2-2; D is unresolved. Trimming removed 0 bases from V and 7 bases from J, with 3 bases in between. The germline gives CDR1 SGHTA, CDR2 FQGNSA. The CDR3 has 12 residues. CDR3 coding DNA: TGTGCCAGCAGCTTAGCGATCGGGGAGCTGTTTTTT. Its protein product is CASSLAIGELFF.

The chain carries TRBV7-6 and TRBJ2-5, with D tentatively TRBD1 (6 bases). The CDR3 extends over 12 amino acids. Germline V gene data show CDR1 as SGHVS and CDR2 as FNYEAQ. V dropped 3 bases and J dropped 5 bases, with 7 bases sitting between them. CDR3 nucleotide sequence: TGTGCCAGCAGCTTCCAGGGGGAGACCCAGTACTTC. Its translation is CASSFQGETQYF.